The rows below give T cell receptor beta chains drawn from one sample of a study of shared clonotypes between healthy human individuals. Clones were sequenced by immunoSEQ multiplex PCR, and TCRdb holds only the in-frame ones, with some missing. In the table there are roughly 1,000,000 clones, 78% of which are singletons. Sequencing was done on a sample of memory CD4+ T cells from PBMCs. The receptor set was obtained from a man between 18 and 29 years old in good health. Some clones in this sample may be carry-over from other donors' samples. Each CDR3 is given with its conserved first and last residue. The order of the fields is clone size, J gene, V gene, D gene, CDR3 protein, CDR3 DNA. A D gene is named only where the DNA matches it firmly. Only some rows state a clone size, as once, few, many or a class for expanded clones.

size: NA
J: TRBJ1-3
V: TRBV28
D: TRBD1
CDR3: CASSPGGLQGAAGNTIYF
DNA: TGTGCCAGCAGTCCAGGGGGCTTACAGGGGGCCGCTGGAAACACCATATATTTT

size: once
J: TRBJ1-2
V: TRBV7-2
D: NA
CDR3: CASSLRRAPSYGYTF
DNA: TGTGCCAGCAGCTTAAGGCGGGCCCCGTCCTATGGCTACACCTTC

size: NA
J: TRBJ2-5
V: TRBV5-4
D: TRBD2
CDR3: CASSLGTSGSRQETQYF
DNA: TGTGCCAGCAGCTTGGGTACTAGCGGGAGTAGGCAAGAGACCCAGTACTTC

size: few
J: TRBJ1-5
V: TRBV7-9
D: NA
CDR3: CASSFSGNSNQPQHF
DNA: TGTGCCAGCAGCTTCTCGGGGAATAGCAATCAGCCCCAGCATTTT

size: NA
J: TRBJ2-5
V: TRBV7-9
D: NA
CDR3: CASSRIGGRWETQYF
DNA: TGTGCCAGCAGCCGGATAGGGGGAAGGTGGGAGACCCAGTACTTC

size: many
J: TRBJ2-3
V: TRBV5-1
D: NA
CDR3: CASSLVDTTDTQYF
DNA: TGCGCCAGCAGCTTGGTCGACACCACAGATACGCAGTATTTT

size: once
J: TRBJ2-1
V: TRBV28
D: NA
CDR3: CASTKSPGFNEQFF
DNA: TGTGCCAGCACCAAATCCCCGGGATTTAATGAGCAGTTCTTC

size: once
J: TRBJ2-7
V: TRBV2
D: TRBD2
CDR3: CASSPGLGDSEQYF
DNA: TGTGCCAGCAGCCCGGGACTAGGTGATTCCGAGCAGTACTTC

size: once
J: TRBJ2-2
V: TRBV11-2
D: NA
CDR3: CASSFPIKGHYTLTGELFF
DNA: TGTGCCAGCAGCTTCCCCATAAAGGGACACTATACGCTGACCGGGGAGCTGTTTTTT

size: NA
J: TRBJ2-1
V: TRBV5-4
D: TRBD2
CDR3: CASSPPPSSGRANEQFF
DNA: TGTGCCAGCAGCCCACCGCCCTCCAGCGGGAGGGCCAATGAGCAGTTCTTC

size: NA
J: TRBJ1-2
V: TRBV7-3
D: NA
CDR3: CASSPGPNYGYTF
DNA: TGTGCCAGCAGCCCCGGTCCAAACTATGGCTACACCTTC

size: NA
J: TRBJ2-7
V: TRBV18
D: TRBD1
CDR3: CASSPPGQMPYEQYF
DNA: TGTGCCAGCTCGCCACCGGGACAGATGCCCTACGAGCAGTACTTC

size: NA
J: TRBJ2-2
V: TRBV5-4
D: TRBD1
CDR3: CASKRDRGLTGELFF
DNA: TGTGCCAGCAAAAGGGACAGGGGGCTCACCGGGGAGCTGTTTTTT

size: few
J: TRBJ1-2
V: TRBV10-3
D: TRBD1
CDR3: CAISKPGQGPGGYTF
DNA: TGTGCCATCAGTAAACCGGGACAGGGCCCCGGGGGCTACACCTTC

size: NA
J: TRBJ2-1
V: TRBV18
D: TRBD1
CDR3: CASSPTGIQVYEQFF
DNA: TGTGCCAGCTCACCGACAGGGATTCAAGTCTATGAGCAGTTCTTC

size: NA
J: TRBJ2-2
V: TRBV5-4
D: NA
CDR3: CASSLEGQPNTGELFF
DNA: TGTGCCAGCAGCTTGGAGGGGCAGCCTAACACCGGGGAGCTGTTTTTT

size: NA
J: TRBJ1-1
V: TRBV28
D: NA
CDR3: CASSPLDLNTEAFF
DNA: TGTGCCAGCAGTCCCTTGGACTTGAACACTGAAGCTTTCTTT

size: NA
J: TRBJ1-2
V: TRBV10-3
D: TRBD1
CDR3: CAISGRGTGEGYTF
DNA: TGTGCCATCAGTGGACGAGGGACAGGAGAAGGCTACACCTTC

size: NA
J: TRBJ2-2
V: TRBV5-6
D: NA
CDR3: CASRSSVTVANTGELFF
DNA: TGTGCCAGCAGGTCGTCTGTAACTGTCGCGAACACCGGGGAGCTGTTTTTT

size: NA
J: TRBJ2-2
V: TRBV11-2
D: NA
CDR3: CASTQGPGELFF
DNA: TGTGCCAGCACTCAGGGCCCTGGGGAGCTGTTTTTT

size: NA
J: TRBJ2-7
V: TRBV28
D: NA
CDR3: CASRSDRPQDQYF
DNA: TGTGCCAGCAGGAGCGACAGACCCCAAGATCAGTACTTC

size: many
J: TRBJ2-2
V: TRBV2
D: NA
CDR3: CASSVGTSNTGELFF
DNA: TGTGCCAGCAGTGTGGGGACAAGTAACACCGGGGAGCTGTTTTTT

size: NA
J: TRBJ2-7
V: TRBV7-2
D: NA
CDR3: CASRPMPLTYEQYF
DNA: TGTGCCAGCAGACCTATGCCGTTAACCTACGAGCAGTACTTC

size: NA
J: TRBJ2-3
V: TRBV4-3
D: NA
CDR3: CASSQGSTSQGTDTQYF
DNA: TGCGCCAGCAGCCAAGGTTCGACTAGCCAGGGGACAGATACGCAGTATTTT

size: few
J: TRBJ2-4
V: TRBV4-1
D: NA
CDR3: CASSQEGVAAKNIQYF
DNA: TGCGCCAGCAGCCAAGAAGGAGTGGCGGCCAAAAACATTCAGTACTTC

size: NA
J: TRBJ2-7
V: TRBV10-3
D: NA
CDR3: CAIMIEHGVDYEQYF
DNA: TGTGCCATCATGATCGAGCATGGGGTGGACTACGAGCAGTACTTC

size: NA
J: TRBJ1-2
V: TRBV7-2
D: TRBD1
CDR3: CASSYTGTGGGFEGYTF
DNA: TGTGCCAGCAGCTACACCGGGACAGGGGGCGGTTTTGAAGGCTACACCTTC

size: NA
J: TRBJ2-7
V: TRBV2
D: TRBD2
CDR3: CASSEGGTSLYEQYF
DNA: TGTGCCAGCAGTGAAGGTGGGACTAGCCTCTACGAGCAGTACTTC

size: few
J: TRBJ2-2
V: TRBV5-1
D: NA
CDR3: CASSSEGTGELFF
DNA: TGCGCCAGCAGCTCGGAGGGTACCGGGGAGCTGTTTTTT

size: NA
J: TRBJ2-1
V: TRBV6-5
D: NA
CDR3: CASPAWRDNEQFF
DNA: TGTGCCAGCCCCGCCTGGCGAGACAATGAGCAGTTCTTC

size: few
J: TRBJ2-7
V: TRBV5-1
D: NA
CDR3: CASSLSQPSGVREQYF
DNA: TGCGCCAGCAGCTTGTCTCAGCCCTCAGGAGTGAGGGAGCAGTACTTC

size: NA
J: TRBJ1-5
V: TRBV5-1
D: NA
CDR3: CASSLFGGRDQPQHF
DNA: TGCGCCAGCAGCTTGTTCGGGGGGCGCGATCAGCCCCAGCATTTT

size: NA
J: TRBJ2-1
V: TRBV25-1
D: NA
CDR3: CASRAAGYNEQFF
DNA: TGTGCCAGCAGGGCGGCGGGGTACAATGAGCAGTTCTTC

size: NA
J: TRBJ2-1
V: TRBV30
D: NA
CDR3: CAWSGQSSYNEQFF
DNA: TGTGCCTGGAGTGGACAGAGCTCCTACAATGAGCAGTTCTTC

size: NA
J: TRBJ1-4
V: TRBV28
D: NA
CDR3: CASTSGAAERKLFF
DNA: TGTGCCAGCACCAGTGGGGCAGCGGAGCGAAAACTGTTTTTT

size: NA
J: TRBJ1-2
V: TRBV28
D: NA
CDR3: CASRAPTYHGYTF
DNA: TGTGCCAGCAGGGCCCCGACTTATCATGGCTACACCTTC

size: NA
J: TRBJ2-5
V: TRBV28
D: NA
CDR3: CASQLSGRGGTQYF
DNA: TGTGCCAGCCAGTTGTCAGGGAGGGGGGGGACCCAGTACTTC

size: NA
J: TRBJ2-2
V: TRBV19
D: TRBD1
CDR3: CASSDRAATGELFF
DNA: TGTGCCAGTTCGGACAGGGCGGCCACCGGGGAGCTGTTTTTT

size: NA
J: TRBJ1-2
V: TRBV6-5
D: TRBD1
CDR3: CASSPRDSDYGYTF
DNA: TGTGCCAGCAGCCCACGGGACAGCGACTATGGCTACACCTTC